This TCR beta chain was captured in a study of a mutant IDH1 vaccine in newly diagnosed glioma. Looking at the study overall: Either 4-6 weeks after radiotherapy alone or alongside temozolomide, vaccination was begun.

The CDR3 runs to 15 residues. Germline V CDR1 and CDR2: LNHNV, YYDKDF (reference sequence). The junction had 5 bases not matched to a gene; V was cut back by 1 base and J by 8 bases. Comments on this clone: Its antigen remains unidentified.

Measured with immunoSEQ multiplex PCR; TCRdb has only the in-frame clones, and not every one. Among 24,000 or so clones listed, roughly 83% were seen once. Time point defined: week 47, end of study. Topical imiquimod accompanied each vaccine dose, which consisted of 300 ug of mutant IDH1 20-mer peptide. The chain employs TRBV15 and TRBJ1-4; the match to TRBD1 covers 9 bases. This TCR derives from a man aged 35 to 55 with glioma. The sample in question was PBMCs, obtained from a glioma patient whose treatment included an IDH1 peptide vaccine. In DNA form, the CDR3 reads TGTGCCACCAGCAGAGCGGACAGGGGAGGCGAAAAACTGTTTTTT. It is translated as CATSRADRGGEKLFF. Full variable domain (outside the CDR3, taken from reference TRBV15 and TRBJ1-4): DAMVIQNPRYQVTQFGKPVTLSCSQTLNHNVMYWYQQKSSQAPKLLFHYYDKDFNNEADTPDNFQSRRPNTSFCFLDIRSPGLGDTAMYLCATSRADRGGEKLFFGSGTQLSVL.